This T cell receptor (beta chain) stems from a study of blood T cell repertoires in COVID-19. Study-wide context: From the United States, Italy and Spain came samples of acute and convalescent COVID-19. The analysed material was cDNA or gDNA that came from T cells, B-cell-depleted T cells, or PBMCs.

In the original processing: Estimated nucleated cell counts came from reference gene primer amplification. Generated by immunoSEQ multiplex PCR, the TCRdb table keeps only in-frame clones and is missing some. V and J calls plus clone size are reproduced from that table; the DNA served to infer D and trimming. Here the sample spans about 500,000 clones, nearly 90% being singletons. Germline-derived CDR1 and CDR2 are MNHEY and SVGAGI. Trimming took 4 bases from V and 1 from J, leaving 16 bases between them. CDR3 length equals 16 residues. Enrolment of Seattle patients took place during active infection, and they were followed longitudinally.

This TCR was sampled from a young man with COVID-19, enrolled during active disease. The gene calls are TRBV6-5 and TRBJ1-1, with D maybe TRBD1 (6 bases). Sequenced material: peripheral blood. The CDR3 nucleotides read TGTGCCAGCAGTTCCCTTCCGGGACAAGCGAACACTGAAGCTTTCTTT. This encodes CASSSLPGQANTEAFF.